These 29 T cell receptor beta chains were all obtained from the same sample, sequenced in a study of TIL therapy for anti-PD-1-resistant metastatic lung cancer. This sample's time point: pre-treatment sample, taken before nivolumab and TIL therapy. Pleural nodules or supraclavicular lymph nodes made up most of the excised metastases sampled. The libraries were made with immunoSEQ v3. Assay: immunoSEQ multiplex PCR; the TCRdb copy retains only in-frame clones and omits some. This sample has around 100,000 clones; less than 70% occur once, and the top ten carry 9.5% to 12%. The material was tumor tissue, obtained at baseline. Receptor source: a person aged 25-79 years with non-small cell lung cancer.

In this sample, this clone turned up a few times. The rearrangement uses TRBV19 and TRBJ1-2; TRBD1 is a possible D gene (5 bases). The CDR3 is 12 amino acids. CDR1 and CDR2 from the germline V gene are LNHDA and SQIVND (reference sequence). V was cut by 10 bases and J by 7 bases, with 16 bases left in between. In DNA form, the CDR3 reads TGTGCCATCCTCGGGCAGGGCGGTGGCTACACCTTC. This sequence encodes CAILGQGGGYTF.

This chain connects TRBV12-1 to TRBJ2-2. TRBV12-1 is listed as a pseudogene. This CDR3 has 14 amino acids. DNA of the CDR3: TGTGCCAGCGCCTTGGAAAGGTCCACCGGGGAGCTGTTTTTT. Translation: CASALERSTGELFF.

This clone was counted between two and nine times. The rearrangement links TRBV11-1 to TRBJ2-3, with 9 bases aligning to TRBD1. The CDR3 runs to 16 residues. V shed 7 bases and J 4 bases; nucleotides not matched to a gene: 12. Germline loops: CDR1 SGHAT, CDR2 FQDESV (reference sequence). In nucleotides, the CDR3 is TGTGCCAGCACCTTTCGGGACAGGGCTTTTGCAGATACGCAGTATTTT. Translating gives CASTFRDRAFADTQYF.

The V and J genes are TRBV4-2 and TRBJ2-3; 8 bases align to TRBD2. CDR1 and CDR2 (germline): LGHNA, YNFKEQ. This CDR3 has 16 residues. With V trimmed by 0 bases and J by 0 bases, 2 bases remained unmatched. CDR3 region: CASSQDGLASTDTQYF. DNA for the CDR3: TGTGCCAGCAGCCAAGATGGACTAGCTAGCACAGATACGCAGTATTTT.

This chain joins TRBV3-1 (or the pseudogene TRBV3-2) and TRBJ2-7, with TRBD1 matching over 8 bases. The J segment lost 6 bases and the V segment lost 1 base, leaving 2 bases of the junction unmatched. CDR3 length equals 13 residues. The germline CDR1 and CDR2 sequences are LGHDT and YNNKEL (reference sequence). For the CDR3, the DNA is TGTGCCAGCAGCCAAGGGACAGGGCCCGAGCAGTACTTC. It is translated as CASSQGTGPEQYF.

This clone was seen only a few times. The V and J genes are TRBV6-5 and TRBJ2-3; perhaps TRBD2 as D (6 bases). The CDR3 sequence is 14 residues long. In germline, CDR1 is MNHEY, CDR2 SVGAGI. Trimming stripped 11 bases from V and 2 bases from J, with 17 bases between. The CDR3 sequence: CAAGFRENTDTQYF. The DNA for the CDR3 is TGTGCCGCAGGGTTCCGGGAGAACACAGATACGCAGTATTTT.

The rearrangement uses TRBV9 and TRBJ2-1; 10 bases are a match to TRBD2. J gave up 7 bases and V 0 bases, and 4 bases lay outside the gene matches. CDR1 is SGDLS and CDR2 is YYNGEE in the germline V gene. The CDR3 runs to 15 residues. The CDR3 sequence: CASSVASGGHNEQFF. The CDR3 region has the DNA TGTGCCAGCAGCGTAGCTAGCGGGGGCCATAATGAGCAGTTCTTC.

The chain employs TRBV6-5 and TRBJ1-4; D is undetermined. Germline V gene data show CDR1 as MNHEY and CDR2 as SVGAGI. V was shortened by 4 bases and J by 7 bases, with 19 bases between the two germline ends. CDR3 length: 16 residues. CDR3 DNA: TGTGCCAGCAGTTCGGGAGACTCATATTCCGGTGAAAAACTGTTTTTT. It codes for CASSSGDSYSGEKLFF.

This clone has at least ten counts. V usage is TRBV5-6 and J usage is TRBJ2-1; perhaps TRBD2 as D (5 bases). This CDR3 is built from 15 residues. Per germline, CDR1 SGHDT and CDR2 YYEEEE. V was trimmed by 4 bases and J by 0 bases, leaving 11 bases between them. CDR3 region: CASSRPGNSYNEQFF. The DNA for the CDR3 is TGTGCCAGCAGCCGACCCGGGAACTCCTACAATGAGCAGTTCTTC.

In its sample, this clone was seen many times. This rearrangement joins TRBV7-2 to TRBJ1-1, with unresolved D. The germline CDR1 and CDR2 sequences are SGHTA and FQGNSA. This CDR3 is built from 14 residues. V lost 1 base, J lost 5 bases, and 11 bases lay in between. The CDR3 sequence: CASSLVPGRTEAFF. The CDR3 DNA is TGTGCCAGCAGCTTAGTCCCGGGGAGGACTGAAGCTTTCTTT.

This clone was recorded a few times. In the same sample, other DNA sequences code for this CDR3. The CDR3 spells CASSLVADPYNEQFF. Here the CDR3 DNA reads TGTGCCAGCAGCTTAGTAGCCGATCCCTACAATGAGCAGTTCTTC. This chain uses TRBV7-2 with TRBJ2-1; D uncertain. The V gene's germline CDR1 is SGHTA and CDR2 FQGNSA. The length of the CDR3 is 15 residues. V dropped 1 base and J dropped 2 bases, with 9 bases sitting between them.

The J gene is TRBJ1-1, the V gene TRBV7-2; TRBD1 agrees at 9 bases. V trimming: 5 bases; J trimming: 6 bases; junction bases outside the gene matches: 7. The length of the CDR3 is 14 residues. Germline CDR1 SGHTA, CDR2 FQGNSA. The CDR3 DNA reads TGTGCCAGCAGCCCCGGGACAGGGTTCTCTGAAGCTTTCTTT. Amino acids: CASSPGTGFSEAFF.

The chain uses TRBV3-1 (or the pseudogene TRBV3-2) and TRBJ1-2, with unresolved D. The CDR3 runs 14 residues. The germline V and J ends were trimmed by 0 bases and 4 bases, with 9 bases remaining between them. The germline V gene encodes CDR1 LGHDT and CDR2 YNNKEL (reference sequence). DNA for the CDR3: TGTGCCAGCAGCCAAGATTTGACCAGCTATGGCTACACCTTC. This translates into CASSQDLTSYGYTF.

The chain has TRBV5-4 and TRBJ2-3, with 9 bases fitting TRBD2. The CDR3 is 16 amino acids. Germline values: CDR1 SGHNT, CDR2 YYREEE (reference sequence). Trimming cost V 0 bases and J 6 bases; bases outside gene matches: 8. CDR3 region: CASSLGAGGPSDTQYF. In DNA form, the CDR3 reads TGTGCCAGCAGCTTGGGGGCGGGGGGGCCTTCGGATACGCAGTATTTT.

The rearrangement links TRBV18 to TRBJ2-7; no reliable D call. Germline V gives CDR1 KGHSH, CDR2 LQKENI. With 6 bases removed from V and 4 bases from J, the gap between germline ends came to 19 bases. The CDR3 sequence is 15 residues long. In nucleotides, the CDR3 is TGTGCCAGCTCCCCCGGTGGGCCCAAAGGATACGAGCAGTACTTC. This codes for CASSPGGPKGYEQYF.

This clone was counted between two and nine times. The chain recombines TRBV7-2 with TRBJ1-1; no clear D. The CDR3 is 16 residues long. CDR1 and CDR2 from the germline V gene are SGHTA and FQGNSA. The germline V and J ends were trimmed by 2 bases and 0 bases, with 13 bases remaining between them. CDR3 DNA sequence: TGTGCCAGCAGCTTAAGAAGTGCCTCAATGAACACTGAAGCTTTCTTT. It is translated as CASSLRSASMNTEAFF.

The chain carries TRBV4-2 and TRBJ1-1, with D perhaps TRBD1 (5 bases). The germline CDR1 and CDR2 sequences are LGHNA and YNFKEQ. This CDR3 has 15 residues. Trimming removed 0 bases at V and 4 bases at J, with 12 bases between. The DNA of the CDR3 is TGTGCCAGCAGCCAAGATGGGGGGAGTATCACTGAAGCTTTCTTT. As protein: CASSQDGGSITEAFF.

The V gene is TRBV3-1 (or the pseudogene TRBV3-2), the J gene TRBJ2-3; 7 nucleotides agree with TRBD1. The CDR3 runs 15 residues. Germline V gene sequence: CDR1 LGHDT, CDR2 YNNKEL (reference sequence). V lost 4 bases to trimming and J lost 0 bases; unmatched junction nucleotides: 4. The CDR3: CASSPDRVSTDTQYF. The CDR3 region has the DNA TGTGCCAGCAGCCCAGACAGGGTTAGCACAGATACGCAGTATTTT.

This clone was observed a handful of times. The rearrangement uses TRBV18 and TRBJ2-3; 8 positions agree with TRBD2. Unmatched junction bases numbered 8, after V lost 4 bases and J lost 2 bases. CDR3 length equals 16 residues. Germline V gene data show CDR1 as KGHSH and CDR2 as LQKENI. The CDR3 protein is CASSLVAGPSTDTQYF. CDR3 nucleotides: TGTGCCAGCTCACTGGTAGCGGGGCCTTCCACAGATACGCAGTATTTT.

CDR3 coding DNA: TGCGCCAGCAGCTTGACAGATACGCAGTATTTT. It codes for CASSLTDTQYF. The chain joins TRBV5-1 to TRBJ2-3; no firm D call. V was trimmed by 1 base and J by 3 bases, leaving 0 bases between them. This CDR3 is 11 amino acids long. Per germline, CDR1 SGHRS and CDR2 YFSETQ.

The V and J genes are TRBV7-9 and TRBJ1-2; D is unresolved. With 1 base removed from V and 1 base from J, the gap between germline ends came to 10 bases. CDR3 length: 15 amino acids. Germline CDR1 is SEHNR and CDR2 is FQNEAQ (reference sequence). Written as DNA, the CDR3 is TGTGCCAGCAGCTTAGGTGCCAGAGATAACTATGGCTACACCTTC. Protein sequence: CASSLGARDNYGYTF.

The chain carries TRBV27 and TRBJ2-1, with TRBD2 identical over 10 bases. The CDR3 runs to 18 residues. Germline assignment: CDR1 MNHEY and CDR2 SMNVEV (reference sequence). V shed 2 bases, J shed 0 bases, and the junction held 7 bases outside the gene matches. The CDR3 nucleotides are TGTGCCAGCAGTTTAGGTAGCGGGAGGCCAAGCTCCTACAATGAGCAGTTCTTC. Its protein product is CASSLGSGRPSSYNEQFF.

In this sample, this clone turned up once. The chain couples TRBV6-5 to TRBJ2-5; D remains unclear. The germline V gene encodes CDR1 MNHEY and CDR2 SVGAGI. V was cut by 0 bases and J by 0 bases, with 8 bases left in between. The CDR3 contains 15 residues. For the CDR3, the DNA is TGTGCCAGCAGTTACTCGGGCAGATACCAAGAGACCCAGTACTTC. It translates to CASSYSGRYQETQYF.

This chain connects TRBV14 to TRBJ2-7; TRBD1 matches 9 bases. The J segment lost 3 bases and the V segment lost 4 bases, leaving 4 bases of the junction unmatched. The CDR3 totals 14 residues. Germline CDR1 reads SGHDN; CDR2 reads FVKESK. For the CDR3, the DNA is TGTGCCAGCAGCCCACCGGGACAGGGCTACGAGCAGTACTTC. This codes for CASSPPGQGYEQYF.

The chain joins TRBV5-1 to TRBJ2-3, with 10 bases matching TRBD1. V was clipped by 4 bases and J by 6 bases; unmatched bases: 5. The CDR3 runs 14 residues. CDR1 SGHRS and CDR2 YFSETQ come from the germline V gene. The CDR3 DNA is TGCGCCAGCAGCACGACAGGGGGCGACGATACGCAGTATTTT. Translating gives CASSTTGGDDTQYF.

A single count supports this clone. Here the CDR3 reads CASSTQGRQETQYF. The CDR3 DNA is TGTGCCAGTAGTACCCAGGGGCGCCAAGAGACCCAGTACTTC. This rearrangement joins TRBV19 to TRBJ2-5; weak D call: TRBD1 (6 bases). Deletions cut 4 bases from V and 1 base from J, with 10 bases between. This CDR3 contains 14 residues. Germline V lookup: CDR1 LNHDA, CDR2 SQIVND (reference sequence).

The chain combines TRBV28 with TRBJ1-4; D is unclear. Germline CDR1 is MDHEN and CDR2 is SYDVKM. This CDR3 spans 12 amino acids. V lost 4 bases and J lost 12, with 12 bases in between. The chain's CDR3 is CASSSLGLELFF. The CDR3, as DNA: TGTGCCAGCAGTTCCCTAGGTCTCGAACTGTTTTTT.

In its sample, this clone was seen a few times. This sequence joins TRBV7-9 and TRBJ1-2, with D perhaps matching TRBD1 (5 bases). The V gene's germline CDR1 is SEHNR and CDR2 FQNEAQ (reference sequence). This CDR3 contains 16 residues. Trimming shortened V by 0 bases and J by 5 bases, and 16 bases separated the two germline ends. The CDR3 here is CASSLASGTGFYGYTF. In DNA form, the CDR3 reads TGTGCCAGCAGCTTAGCTTCCGGGACGGGTTTTTATGGCTACACCTTC.

The chain couples TRBV5-1 to TRBJ2-7; TRBD1 matches at 8 bases. After removal of 4 bases from V and 2 bases from J, the junction contained 5 bases not matched to a gene. Germline values: CDR1 SGHRS, CDR2 YFSETQ. The CDR3 is 14 residues long. The CDR3 DNA sequence: TGCGCCAGCAGCGTGGGACAGGACACCTACGAGCAGTACTTC. Its protein is CASSVGQDTYEQYF.